Listed below are T cell receptor beta chains from one sample, sequenced in a study of cytomegalovirus exposure and HLA in healthy donors. Libraries were prepared by immunoSEQ multiplex PCR; TCRdb keeps only in-frame clonotypes and omits some of them. Counted here are approximately 140,000 clones, roughly 80% occurring once; the ten biggest clones make up around 4.1%. Sequencing was performed on PBMCs. These receptors all come from a woman between 40 and 55 years old in good health and CMV-seronegative. CDR3s include the opening cysteine and the closing phenylalanine or tryptophan. A D gene is named only where the DNA matches it firmly. Not all rows give a size; the values are once, few, many and, for expanded clones, a class.

d_call: -
clone_size: -
cdr3_length: 19
j_call: TRBJ1-4
v_call: TRBV7-9
cdr3_aa: CASTISGGAEAISSEKLFF
cdr3_nt: TGTGCCAGCACCATATCGGGTGGGGCAGAAGCAATTTCTAGTGAAAAACTGTTTTTT

d_call: TRBD2
clone_size: -
cdr3_length: 15
j_call: TRBJ2-5
v_call: TRBV5-1
cdr3_aa: CASSGSGGALETQYF
cdr3_nt: TGCGCCAGCAGCGGAAGCGGGGGGGCCTTAGAGACCCAGTACTTC

d_call: -
clone_size: -
cdr3_length: 12
j_call: TRBJ1-5
v_call: TRBV6-6
cdr3_aa: CASSLHRVTQHF
cdr3_nt: TGTGCCAGCAGCCTACACAGGGTAACCCAGCATTTT

d_call: -
clone_size: -
cdr3_length: 13
j_call: TRBJ2-7
v_call: TRBV27
cdr3_aa: CASNQGNTYEQYF
cdr3_nt: TGTGCCAGCAACCAGGGGAACACCTACGAGCAGTACTTC

d_call: TRBD2
clone_size: -
cdr3_length: 24
j_call: TRBJ2-2
v_call: TRBV4-2
cdr3_aa: CASSQVGTSGSEGYVIANTGELFF
cdr3_nt: TGTGCCAGCAGCCAAGTTGGGACTAGCGGGAGTGAGGGGTACGTAATAGCGAACACCGGGGAGCTGTTTTTT

d_call: -
clone_size: -
cdr3_length: 15
j_call: TRBJ1-4
v_call: TRBV6-1
cdr3_aa: CASSERSQPNEKLFF
cdr3_nt: TGTGCCAGCAGTGAAAGATCACAGCCGAATGAAAAACTGTTTTTT

d_call: TRBD2
clone_size: -
cdr3_length: 16
j_call: TRBJ2-3
v_call: TRBV5-1
cdr3_aa: CASSLRASGGADTQYF
cdr3_nt: TGCGCCAGCAGCTTGCGGGCTAGCGGGGGCGCAGATACGCAGTATTTT

d_call: TRBD1
clone_size: few
cdr3_length: 15
j_call: TRBJ1-5
v_call: TRBV7-9
cdr3_aa: CASSSDGQADQPQHF
cdr3_nt: TGTGCCAGCAGCTCTGACGGACAGGCCGATCAGCCCCAGCATTTT

d_call: -
clone_size: -
cdr3_length: 16
j_call: TRBJ2-1
v_call: TRBV9
cdr3_aa: CASDVWGRRSYNEQFF
cdr3_nt: TGTGCCAGCGACGTCTGGGGCAGGCGGTCCTACAATGAGCAGTTCTTC

d_call: TRBD1
clone_size: -
cdr3_length: 14
j_call: TRBJ2-1
v_call: TRBV7-7
cdr3_aa: CASSLGTGHVEQFF
cdr3_nt: TGTGCTAGCAGCTTAGGGACAGGGCATGTTGAGCAGTTCTTC

d_call: TRBD1
clone_size: once
cdr3_length: 15
j_call: TRBJ1-4
v_call: TRBV29-1
cdr3_aa: CSVEGPFQGGEKLFF
cdr3_nt: TGCAGCGTTGAAGGGCCGTTTCAGGGGGGAGAAAAACTGTTTTTT

d_call: TRBD2
clone_size: once
cdr3_length: 15
j_call: TRBJ2-7
v_call: TRBV28
cdr3_aa: CASRGGLAVSYEQYF
cdr3_nt: TGTGCCAGCAGGGGGGGACTAGCGGTCTCCTACGAGCAGTACTTC

d_call: -
clone_size: -
cdr3_length: 16
j_call: TRBJ2-7
v_call: TRBV5-1
cdr3_aa: CASSSTVLAGIYEQYF
cdr3_nt: TGCGCCAGCAGCAGTACCGTGCTGGCGGGGATCTACGAGCAGTACTTC

d_call: TRBD2
clone_size: once
cdr3_length: 18
j_call: TRBJ2-1
v_call: TRBV4-2
cdr3_aa: CASSTQFGTSPSDNEQFF
cdr3_nt: TGTGCCAGCAGCACGCAGTTCGGGACTAGCCCATCGGACAATGAGCAGTTCTTC

d_call: TRBD1
clone_size: -
cdr3_length: 15
j_call: TRBJ2-3
v_call: TRBV9
cdr3_aa: CASSVQDRALDTQYF
cdr3_nt: TGTGCCAGCAGCGTACAGGACAGGGCGTTAGATACGCAGTATTTT

d_call: -
clone_size: -
cdr3_length: 17
j_call: TRBJ1-6
v_call: TRBV7-2
cdr3_aa: CASSLVFPGQGNSPLHF
cdr3_nt: TGTGCCAGCAGCTTAGTCTTTCCAGGACAAGGGAATTCACCCCTCCACTTT

d_call: -
clone_size: -
cdr3_length: 8
j_call: TRBJ2-1
v_call: TRBV9
cdr3_aa: CASSVTVF
cdr3_nt: TGTGCCAGCAGCGTAACGGTCTTC